This T cell receptor (beta chain) derives from a study of cytomegalovirus exposure and HLA in healthy donors (dated by TCRdb to 2017 to 2019). Background for the entire study: According to a later analysis, one platform produced both the 100 to 150 validation repertoires and the 666 repertoires of the first cohort. The aim of the study was to test whether cataloging public T cell receptors could identify signatures of past pathogen exposure. A separate validation cohort of roughly 110 different subjects was used in addition to the roughly 670-subject first cohort. The study combined high-throughput TCR immunosequencing, statistical association of individual TCRs with disease status, and machine learning to predict cytomegalovirus infection status. Overall study outcomes, separate from this receptor: In a later analysis, TCRs clustered in the first cohort were found to also tend to co-occur in the roughly 120 validation repertoires, with approximately 94% of cluster scores above 0. In vitro tests confirmed that a few of the cytomegalovirus-associated TCR beta chains recognize cytomegalovirus antigens. Across donors, most TCR sequences were observed very rarely, whereas some public TCRs were present in many individuals. The study listed 150 to 200 TCR beta chains as associated with cytomegalovirus. All 120 or so repertoires were used to score co-occurrence in the validation cohort in a later analysis, because that analysis had no HLA typing for the cohort. It was suggested by the authors that the approach could potentially be generalized to other disease states and immunological phenotypes. In both the original and validation cohorts, the classifier was reported to diagnose cytomegalovirus status with high specificity and sensitivity.

Library creation used the immunoSEQ multiplex PCR assay. In the original analysis: A statistical classification framework was built for diagnosing cytomegalovirus status from the catalog of TCR beta chain sequences. In TCRdb, the immuneACCESS table is reduced to in-frame sequences with V and J assigned. These tables do not hold every clone; where another copy was compared, an unresolved V gene accounts for under half, and the others remain unexplained. V, J and clone size derive from that table, while D and trimming were established from the DNA sequence. This sample gives approximately 120,000 clones in total; 80% to 90% of them show up just once. The ten largest clones add up to approximately 2% of the sample. The CDR3 has 14 amino acids, counting the end cysteine and phenylalanine. CDR3 DNA is the only sequence kept; it has 42 bases, read in frame from the first base. For CDR1 and CDR2, the germline V gene lists MDHEN and SYDVKM. Between the V and J ends, shortened by 6 bases and 3 bases respectively, the junction contains 12 bases.

As regards this clone: What antigen it recognizes has not been identified. Qualities for individual bases were not recorded, and no much larger clone is one base off.

Donors formed part of the validation cohort, which comprised 120 subjects and was distinct from the first cohort of fewer than 750 subjects. Sequenced sample: PBMCs. The V and J genes are TRBV28 and TRBJ1-3; the D gene is possibly TRBD1, with 5 bases matching. The source of this sequence is a woman aged 18-29 years in good health and CMV-seronegative. The CDR3 in this case is CASSPGWGGNTIYF. The nucleotides read TGTGCCAGCAGCCCAGGGTGGGGTGGAAACACCATATATTTT.